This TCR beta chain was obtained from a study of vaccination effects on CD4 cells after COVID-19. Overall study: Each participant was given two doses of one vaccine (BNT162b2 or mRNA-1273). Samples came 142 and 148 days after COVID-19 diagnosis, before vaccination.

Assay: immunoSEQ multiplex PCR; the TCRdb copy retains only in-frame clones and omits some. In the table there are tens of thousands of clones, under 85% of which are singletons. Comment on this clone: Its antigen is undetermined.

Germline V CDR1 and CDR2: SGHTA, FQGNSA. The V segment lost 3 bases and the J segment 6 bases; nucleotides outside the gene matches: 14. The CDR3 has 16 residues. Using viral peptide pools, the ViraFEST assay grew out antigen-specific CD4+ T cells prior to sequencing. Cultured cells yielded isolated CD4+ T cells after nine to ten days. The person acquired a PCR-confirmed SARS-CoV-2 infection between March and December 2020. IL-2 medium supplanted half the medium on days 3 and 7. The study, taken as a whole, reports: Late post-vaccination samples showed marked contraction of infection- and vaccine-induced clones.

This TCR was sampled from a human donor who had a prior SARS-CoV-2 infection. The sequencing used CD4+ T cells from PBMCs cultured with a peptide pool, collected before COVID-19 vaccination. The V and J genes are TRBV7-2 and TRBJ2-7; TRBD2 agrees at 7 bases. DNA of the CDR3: TGTGCCAGCAGCTTTCCTGGCGGGAGCACGCTAGGCGAGCAGTACTTC. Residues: CASSFPGGSTLGEQYF.